The rows below give T cell receptor beta chains drawn from one sample of a study of blood T cell repertoires in COVID-19. Sequencing used immunoSEQ multiplex PCR; TCRdb keeps in-frame clones, though not all of them. The sample includes about 110,000 clones, 75% to 90% of them seen just once. Sequenced input: peripheral blood. Every receptor here comes from a woman aged 80 or over with acute or convalescent COVID-19. The CDR3 runs from the conserved cysteine through the conserved F or W. Clone size is given for some rows only: seen once, a few or many times, or a class if the clone is expanded.

abundance: -; j_gene: TRBJ1-2; v_gene: TRBV6-5; CDR3aa: CASSYGQFYGYTF
abundance: -; j_gene: TRBJ2-1; v_gene: TRBV29-1; CDR3aa: CSADTGTGGAEQFF
abundance: -; j_gene: TRBJ2-7; v_gene: TRBV5-1; CDR3aa: CASSLAPSGGYEQYF
abundance: -; j_gene: TRBJ2-5; v_gene: TRBV28; CDR3aa: CASSKLAGGSSRSQETQYF
abundance: once; j_gene: TRBJ2-1; v_gene: TRBV11-2; CDR3aa: CASARRGGRSAFF
abundance: -; j_gene: TRBJ1-6; v_gene: TRBV28; CDR3aa: CASAQAGSSYNSPLHF
abundance: -; j_gene: TRBJ2-7; v_gene: TRBV7-2; CDR3aa: CASSLEQGYEQYF
abundance: -; j_gene: TRBJ2-7; v_gene: TRBV27; CDR3aa: CASRLLAGGTYEQYF
abundance: -; j_gene: TRBJ2-2; v_gene: TRBV6-2/TRBV6-3; CDR3aa: CASSYPPRGNTGELFF
abundance: -; j_gene: TRBJ1-2; v_gene: TRBV13; CDR3aa: CASSPNRRYGYTF
abundance: -; j_gene: TRBJ2-1; v_gene: TRBV10-2; CDR3aa: CATGPGTPSWNEQFF
abundance: -; j_gene: TRBJ2-1; v_gene: TRBV5-1; CDR3aa: CASSPGLAGGLFYNEQFF
abundance: few; j_gene: TRBJ2-2; v_gene: TRBV10-3; CDR3aa: CAIQGKNTGELFF
abundance: -; j_gene: TRBJ2-1; v_gene: TRBV7-8; CDR3aa: CASSPGLVSYNEQFF
abundance: -; j_gene: TRBJ2-2; v_gene: TRBV12-3/TRBV12-4; CDR3aa: CASSFRDTGELFF
abundance: -; j_gene: TRBJ2-5; v_gene: TRBV18; CDR3aa: CASSPDDRVQETQYF
abundance: -; j_gene: TRBJ1-3; v_gene: TRBV10-3; CDR3aa: CAISGFPGTGGNTIYF
abundance: -; j_gene: TRBJ1-4; v_gene: TRBV24-1; CDR3aa: CATSDLPRHRGATNEKLFF
abundance: -; j_gene: TRBJ1-1; v_gene: TRBV29-1; CDR3aa: CSVEGHGLGAFF
abundance: -; j_gene: TRBJ2-3; v_gene: TRBV1; CDR3aa: CTSSQVGGSSIF
abundance: -; j_gene: TRBJ1-5; v_gene: TRBV19; CDR3aa: CASSIRARDSLNQPQHF
abundance: -; j_gene: TRBJ2-7; v_gene: TRBV7-8; CDR3aa: CASSLEVSGDYEQYF
abundance: -; j_gene: TRBJ1-5; v_gene: TRBV19; CDR3aa: CASTTGTGFNNQPQHF
abundance: -; j_gene: TRBJ2-5; v_gene: TRBV7-9; CDR3aa: CASSLGGSSRQETQYF
abundance: -; j_gene: TRBJ2-1; v_gene: TRBV24-1; CDR3aa: CATSDLGGAYNEQFF
abundance: -; j_gene: TRBJ1-4; v_gene: TRBV6-5; CDR3aa: CASSPGVSGWKLFF
abundance: -; j_gene: TRBJ1-2; v_gene: TRBV10-3; CDR3aa: CAIRVGDRGTNYGYTF
abundance: -; j_gene: TRBJ2-1; v_gene: TRBV9; CDR3aa: CASSVGAGYNEQFF
abundance: -; j_gene: TRBJ1-1; v_gene: TRBV10-3; CDR3aa: CAIRKGQGETEAFF
abundance: once; j_gene: TRBJ2-7; v_gene: TRBV4-1; CDR3aa: CASSRSILDKIYEQYF
abundance: -; j_gene: TRBJ2-7; v_gene: TRBV18; CDR3aa: CASSPGQGNGYEQYF
abundance: few; j_gene: TRBJ2-2; v_gene: TRBV19; CDR3aa: CASSPGWGSNTGELFF
abundance: -; j_gene: TRBJ2-3; v_gene: TRBV5-1; CDR3aa: CASSLVAGGRSDTQYF
abundance: once; j_gene: TRBJ2-7; v_gene: TRBV7-8; CDR3aa: CASSLTATYEQYF
abundance: -; j_gene: TRBJ2-5; v_gene: TRBV7-9; CDR3aa: CASSFGGRETQYF
abundance: -; j_gene: TRBJ2-3; v_gene: TRBV7-7; CDR3aa: CASSLQGASGDTQYF
abundance: -; j_gene: TRBJ1-1; v_gene: TRBV18; CDR3aa: CASSLGTVPNTEAFF
abundance: -; j_gene: TRBJ2-1; v_gene: TRBV7-2; CDR3aa: CASSLVRRVNEQFF
abundance: -; j_gene: TRBJ1-5; v_gene: TRBV7-2; CDR3aa: CASSLVGTGGNQPQHF
abundance: -; j_gene: TRBJ2-7; v_gene: TRBV14; CDR3aa: CASSQGTGYQDIFYEQYF
abundance: -; j_gene: TRBJ2-2; v_gene: TRBV2; CDR3aa: CASKSGQGVFTGELFF
abundance: -; j_gene: TRBJ1-5; v_gene: TRBV11-2; CDR3aa: CASSLGTVVSNQPQHF
abundance: -; j_gene: TRBJ1-2; v_gene: TRBV3-1/TRBV3-2; CDR3aa: CASSQRGQWGYTF
abundance: -; j_gene: TRBJ1-2; v_gene: TRBV6-5; CDR3aa: CASRVGTGVGYTF
abundance: -; j_gene: TRBJ2-1; v_gene: TRBV18; CDR3aa: CASSQPTGSEQFF
abundance: -; j_gene: TRBJ1-2; v_gene: TRBV28; CDR3aa: CASSSWGGDRFSHGYTF
abundance: -; j_gene: TRBJ2-7; v_gene: TRBV18; CDR3aa: CASSPAQQAPYEQYF
abundance: -; j_gene: TRBJ1-4; v_gene: TRBV5-4; CDR3aa: CASSLGGQGNEKLFF
abundance: -; j_gene: TRBJ1-2; v_gene: TRBV4-1; CDR3aa: CASSQVDRGFDGYTF
abundance: -; j_gene: TRBJ2-1; v_gene: TRBV18; CDR3aa: CASSPPYRDVNEQFF
abundance: -; j_gene: TRBJ1-1; v_gene: TRBV12-3/TRBV12-4; CDR3aa: CASSLAEVTEAFF
abundance: -; j_gene: TRBJ1-6; v_gene: TRBV9; CDR3aa: CASSVLRENSPLHF
abundance: -; j_gene: TRBJ2-3; v_gene: TRBV9; CDR3aa: CASSPGTSGGPGDTQYF
abundance: -; j_gene: TRBJ2-3; v_gene: TRBV28; CDR3aa: CASKGQGARTDTQYF
abundance: -; j_gene: TRBJ1-5; v_gene: TRBV30; CDR3aa: CAWGQGGQPQHF
abundance: -; j_gene: TRBJ2-2; v_gene: TRBV9; CDR3aa: CASSVGGGPGELFF